Below, 29 T cell receptor beta chains from the same sample are listed, as sequenced in a study of radiation and T cells in renal cell carcinoma. Time point meaning: blood 4 weeks post-SBRT, at nephrectomy. Treatment given: 15 Gy SBRT to primary tumor, nephrectomy 4 weeks later. Some clones are missing from TCRdb's copy, which holds only in-frame ones; the method was immunoSEQ multiplex PCR. The table lists some 150,000 clones, about 86% of them singletons. The sequences come from blood, collected from a patient whose treatment included radiotherapy and nephrectomy. Every receptor here comes from a woman in her forties or fifties with renal cell carcinoma.

The chain links TRBV4-3 to TRBJ2-2; 13 bases line up with TRBD2. The germline gives CDR1 LGHNA, CDR2 YSLEER. The V gene end was trimmed by 1 base and the J gene end by 0 bases; junction bases not matched to a gene: 8. The CDR3 is made up of 20 amino acids. Here the CDR3 DNA reads TGCGCCAGCAGCCAAGGCACCGGGACTAGCGGGGCTCCGAACACCGGGGAGCTGTTTTTT. Translating gives CASSQGTGTSGAPNTGELFF.

The genes are TRBV19 and TRBJ1-1; 8 bases match TRBD1. Germline V gene lookup returns CDR1 LNHDA and CDR2 SQIVND (reference sequence). With 7 bases clipped from V and 3 bases from J, the junction kept 10 bases outside the gene matches. The CDR3 runs to 15 residues. The CDR3 reads CASNPRAGGYTEAFF. CDR3 in DNA: TGTGCCAGTAACCCACGAGCAGGGGGCTACACTGAAGCTTTCTTT.

The CDR3, as DNA: TGTGCCAGTACCGGGAGAGGGAGGTGGGAAACGAACACCGGGGAGCTGTTTTTT. Translating it yields CASTGRGRWETNTGELFF. This sequence joins TRBV19 and TRBJ2-2; TRBD2 might be the D (6 bases). The CDR3 length is 18 residues. Trimming shortened V by 7 bases and J by 0 bases, and 21 bases separated the two germline ends. The germline CDR1 and CDR2 sequences are LNHDA and SQIVND (reference sequence).

Only one count was recorded for this clone. The chain employs TRBV28 and TRBJ1-6; TRBD1 aligns across 7 bases. There are 15 residues in the CDR3. J gave up 13 bases and V 3 bases, and 12 bases lay outside the gene matches. CDR1 and CDR2 (germline): MDHEN, SYDVKM. Here the CDR3 reads CASSLIDRDKGPLHF. The CDR3, as DNA: TGTGCCAGCAGTTTGATCGACAGGGACAAGGGGCCCCTCCACTTT.

This chain joins TRBV6-6 and TRBJ2-3; D might be TRBD1 (6 bases). Germline values: CDR1 MNHNY, CDR2 SVGAGI (reference sequence). The CDR3 extends over 14 amino acids. V lost 5 bases, J lost 3 bases, and 12 bases lay in between. The CDR3 nucleotides are TGTGCCAGCAGTGCCCACAGGGTTACAGATACGCAGTATTTT. This sequence encodes CASSAHRVTDTQYF.

V and J are TRBV10-1 and TRBJ1-1; D is unclear. The V end lost 2 bases, the J end lost 4 bases, and 8 bases lay between the germline ends. Germline V CDR1 and CDR2: WNHNN, SYGVQD (reference sequence). The CDR3 is made up of 13 amino acids. The CDR3 nucleotides read TGCGCCAGCAGTGAGCTGATCGGCACTGAAGCTTTCTTT. Translating it yields CASSELIGTEAFF.

This chain joins TRBV11-3 and TRBJ2-7; 9 bases agree with TRBD1. The CDR3 loop spans 14 amino acids. Per germline, CDR1 SGHNT and CDR2 YENEEA. Trimming removed 6 bases from V and 4 bases from J; junction bases left unmatched: 7. CDR3 in DNA: TGTGCCAGCAGTCAAAGACAGGGGGGGTACGAGCAGTACTTC. Amino acid sequence: CASSQRQGGYEQYF.

This clone occurred a few times. The chain employs TRBV19 and TRBJ2-7, with 8 bases lining up with TRBD2. V trimming: 9 bases; J trimming: 3 bases; junction bases outside the gene matches: 4. The CDR3 runs to 12 residues. Germline V gene data show CDR1 as LNHDA and CDR2 as SQIVND (reference sequence). The CDR3 sequence: CASPTSGYEQYF. The DNA for the CDR3 is TGTGCCAGCCCTACTAGCGGCTACGAGCAGTACTTC.

This rearrangement joins TRBV4-2 to TRBJ2-2; 8 positions match TRBD2. This CDR3 contains 17 residues. Germline CDR1 reads LGHNA; CDR2 reads YNFKEQ. After removal of 2 bases from V and 3 bases from J, the junction contained 8 bases not matched to a gene. The CDR3, as DNA: TGTGCCAGCAGCCAAAAAAGCGGGAGTAAGGACACCGGGGAGCTGTTTTTT. Its translation: CASSQKSGSKDTGELFF.

The rearrangement links TRBV6-1 to TRBJ2-7; 9 bases align to TRBD1. CDR3 length equals 14 residues. Germline-derived CDR1 and CDR2 are MNHNS and SASEGT. The V and J ends lost 6 bases and 1 base, in that order; junction bases with no gene match: 4. The CDR3 reads CASRTTGGSYEQYF. CDR3 coding DNA: TGTGCCAGCAGGACGACAGGGGGATCCTACGAGCAGTACTTC.

The V gene is TRBV7-9, the J gene TRBJ1-2; D is perhaps TRBD1 (5 bases). The CDR3 is made up of 14 amino acids. Trimming removed 7 bases from V and 2 bases from J, with 14 bases in between. Germline CDR1 is SEHNR and CDR2 is FQNEAQ (reference sequence). In DNA, the CDR3 is TGTGCCAGCACCCCGGGAGGGGAAAACTATGGCTACACCTTC. Translated: CASTPGGENYGYTF. The full variable domain, its missing parts supplied by reference TRBV7-9 and TRBJ1-2, is DTGVSQNPRHKITKRGQNVTFRCDPISEHNRLYWYRQTLGQGPEFLTYFQNEAQLEKSRLLSDRFSAERPKGSFSTLEIQRTEQGDSAMYLCASTPGGENYGYTFGSGTRLTVV.

This sequence joins TRBV21-1 and TRBJ1-4. TRBV21-1 is flagged as a pseudogene. The CDR3 spans 11 residues. The CDR3 loop is CASSPREGPFF. DNA for the CDR3: TGTGCCAGCAGCCCTCGGGAGGGCCCGTTTTTT.

The V call is TRBV5-6, the J call TRBJ1-1; TRBD1 matches at 7 bases. J was trimmed by 0 bases and V by 0 bases; bases with no gene match: 2. The germline V gene encodes CDR1 SGHDT and CDR2 YYEEEE. There are 15 residues in the CDR3. CDR3 sequence: CASSLEQGMNTEAFF. The CDR3 DNA follows: TGTGCCAGCAGCTTGGAACAGGGGATGAACACTGAAGCTTTCTTT.

The rearrangement uses TRBV6-5 and TRBJ1-5; weak D call: TRBD1 (5 bases). Germline CDR1 MNHEY, CDR2 SVGAGI. This CDR3 is 13 amino acids long. V lost 9 bases and J lost 0, with 9 bases in between. For the CDR3, the DNA is TGTGCCAGTGGGGGAAATAGCAATCAGCCCCAGCATTTT. Protein product: CASGGNSNQPQHF.

V is TRBV7-2 and J is TRBJ1-2; D call uncertain. This CDR3 is built from 13 residues. Germline V gene lookup returns CDR1 SGHTA and CDR2 FQGNSA. The ends were cut back, 0 bases at V and 7 bases at J, with 9 bases in the middle. The CDR3 is CASSLASGLGYTF. In nucleotides, the CDR3 is TGTGCCAGCAGCTTAGCATCTGGGCTTGGCTACACCTTC. Full variable domain (rest looked up from reference TRBV7-2 and TRBJ1-2): GAGVSQSPSNKVTEKGKDVELRCDPISGHTALYWYRQSLGQGLEFLIYFQGNSAPDKSGLPSDRFSAERTGGSVSTLTIQRTQQEDSAVYLCASSLASGLGYTFGSGTRLTVV.

V is TRBV21-1 and J is TRBJ2-2; TRBD2, the table's D call, was not compared with the DNA. TRBV21-1 is tagged as a pseudogene. The CDR3 is made up of 17 amino acids. The CDR3 region has the DNA TGTGCCAGCAGCATAAAGGGACTAGCGGGGGGGACCGGGGAGCTGTTTTTT. Translated, it gives CASSIKGLAGGTGELFF.

The gene calls are TRBV5-4 and TRBJ1-1, with D perhaps matching TRBD1 (5 bases). Germline values: CDR1 SGHNT, CDR2 YYREEE (reference sequence). V lost 1 base and J lost 2, with 9 bases in between. There are 14 residues in the CDR3. CDR3 coding DNA: TGTGCCAGCAGCTTGACCAGGGATAACACTGAAGCTTTCTTT. This encodes CASSLTRDNTEAFF.

This clone was detected once. V is TRBV2 and J is TRBJ2-7; no clear D gene. With 0 bases removed from V and 0 bases from J, the gap between germline ends came to 9 bases. The CDR3 has 15 residues. CDR1 SNHLY and CDR2 FYNNEI come from the germline V gene. The CDR3 protein is CASSEALRVSYEQYF. In DNA, the CDR3 is TGTGCCAGCAGTGAAGCGCTTCGGGTCTCCTACGAGCAGTACTTC.

This rearrangement joins TRBV2 to TRBJ2-1; weak D call: TRBD2 (6 bases). The CDR3 runs 16 residues. Germline V gene data show CDR1 as SNHLY and CDR2 as FYNNEI. Trimming removed 4 bases from V and 8 bases from J, with 21 bases in between. This CDR3 is CASSGPGRPGWDEQFF. CDR3 sequence (DNA): TGTGCCAGCAGTGGGCCGGGGAGGCCAGGGTGGGATGAGCAGTTCTTC.

This clone appeared a few times. V gene TRBV19 combines with J gene TRBJ1-1; D is unresolved. CDR1 LNHDA and CDR2 SQIVND come from the germline V gene (reference sequence). V lost 4 bases, J lost 1 base, and 13 bases lay in between. This CDR3 spans 15 amino acids. CDR3: CASSTPVRANTEAFF. As DNA, the CDR3 is TGTGCCAGTAGTACCCCGGTTCGGGCGAACACTGAAGCTTTCTTT.

This chain joins TRBV7-8 and TRBJ1-3, with D possibly TRBD1 on 5 matching bases. Germline values: CDR1 SGHVS, CDR2 FQNEAQ. Trimming took off 6 bases at V and 0 bases at J, with 12 bases between the two ends. The CDR3 covers 15 residues. The CDR3 sequence: CASSPRGGSGNTIYF. The DNA for the CDR3 is TGTGCCAGCAGTCCCCGGGGCGGCTCTGGAAACACCATATATTTT.

The V call is TRBV27, the J call TRBJ1-5, with TRBD1 matching over 8 bases. V dropped 7 bases and J dropped 5; count of bases not matched to a gene: 1. In germline, CDR1 is MNHEY, CDR2 SMNVEV (reference sequence). The CDR3 runs 12 residues. The CDR3 region is CASMTGDQPQHF. The CDR3 region has the DNA TGTGCCAGCATGACAGGGGATCAGCCCCAGCATTTT.

This clone was counted once. The DNA of the CDR3 is TGTGCCAGCAGTTACTTTACGACTGAAGCTTTCTTT. It codes for CASSYFTTEAFF. The V call is TRBV6-5, the J call TRBJ1-1; D gene unclear. Germline CDR1 is MNHEY and CDR2 is SVGAGI. V gave up 1 base and J gave up 5 bases, with 5 bases separating them. The CDR3 sequence is 12 residues long.

The chain is built from TRBV7-9 and TRBJ2-7; D gene uncertain. Trimming left V 4 bases short and J 6 bases short, with 22 bases between. Per germline, CDR1 SEHNR and CDR2 FQNEAQ (reference sequence). CDR3 length: 16 amino acids. Here the CDR3 DNA reads TGTGCCAGCAGCTCTCCAGGAGACGCTTCCCATGGCGAGCAGTACTTC. Translation: CASSSPGDASHGEQYF. Full variable domain (missing parts from reference TRBV7-9 and TRBJ2-7): DTGVSQNPRHKITKRGQNVTFRCDPISEHNRLYWYRQTLGQGPEFLTYFQNEAQLEKSRLLSDRFSAERPKGSFSTLEIQRTEQGDSAMYLCASSSPGDASHGEQYFGPGTRLTVT.

V and J are TRBV7-2 and TRBJ2-5; D ambiguous. This CDR3 has 12 amino acids. Germline CDR1 is SGHTA and CDR2 is FQGNSA. The V gene lost 1 base and the J gene lost 7 bases, with 7 bases spanning the gap. CDR3 residues: CASSLDRGTQYF. The CDR3 bases are TGTGCCAGCAGCTTAGACAGAGGGACCCAGTACTTC.

The chain has TRBV5-4 and TRBJ2-7; 8 bases match TRBD1. J was trimmed by 5 bases and V by 3 bases; bases with no gene match: 16. Germline CDR1 is SGHNT and CDR2 is YYREEE (reference sequence). The CDR3 runs 17 residues. The CDR3: CASSSPAQGARTHEQYF. CDR3 DNA: TGTGCCAGCAGCTCCCCGGCCCAGGGGGCGCGTACCCACGAGCAGTACTTC. Complete variable domain (other parts from reference TRBV5-4 and TRBJ2-7): ETGVTQSPTHLIKTRGQQVTLRCSSQSGHNTVSWYQQALGQGPQFIFQYYREEENGRGNFPPRFSGLQFPNYSSELNVNALELDDSALYLCASSSPAQGARTHEQYFGPGTRLTVT.

The chain couples TRBV5-4 to TRBJ2-7, with D tentatively TRBD1 (7 bases). The CDR3 consists of 15 residues. Germline-derived CDR1 and CDR2 are SGHNT and YYREEE (reference sequence). V was cut by 4 bases and J by 2 bases, with 16 bases left in between. The CDR3 is CASSAGQPGAYEQYF. In nucleotides, the CDR3 is TGTGCCAGCAGCGCGGGACAGCCGGGGGCCTACGAGCAGTACTTC.

The CDR3 here is CATVPGTHQETQYF. CDR3 nucleotides: TGTGCCACCGTTCCCGGGACACACCAAGAGACCCAGTACTTC. The rearrangement uses TRBV10-3 and TRBJ2-5; a weak D match, TRBD1 (6 bases). Germline CDR1 reads ENHRY; CDR2 reads SYGVKD. V was shortened by 10 bases and J by 0 bases, with 15 bases between the two germline ends. The CDR3 contains 14 residues.

This chain links TRBV18 with TRBJ1-2; TRBD1 aligns across 10 bases. The CDR3 is 13 amino acids. Germline V gives CDR1 KGHSH, CDR2 LQKENI. The ends lost 3 bases at V and 8 bases at J; junction bases unmatched: 3. CDR3 sequence reads: CASSPGQGLGYTF. DNA for the CDR3: TGTGCCAGCTCACCGGGACAGGGGCTGGGCTACACCTTC. The full variable domain, its missing parts supplied by reference TRBV18 and TRBJ1-2, is NAGVMQNPRHLVRRRGQEARLRCSPMKGHSHVYWYRQLPEEGLKFMVYLQKENIIDESGMPKERFSAEFPKEGPSILRIQQVVRGDSAAYFCASSPGQGLGYTFGSGTRLTVV.